This T cell receptor beta chain was recovered during a study of blood T cell repertoires in COVID-19. Trimming at V came to 6 bases and at J to 3 bases, leaving 5 bases not matched to a gene. Germline CDR1 is MNHEY and CDR2 is SVGAGI. The CDR3 covers 14 residues. The protocol was immunoSEQ multiplex PCR, while the TCRdb copy is restricted to in-frame clones and leaves out a portion. The sample gives around 270,000 clones, roughly 84% of which show up once; 1.5% is in the top ten. Sequencing input: peripheral blood. The sequence was obtained from a woman aged 40 to 50 who had recovered from COVID-19. The chain employs TRBV6-5 and TRBJ1-5; 7 bases align to TRBD1. The CDR3 nucleotides read TGTGCCAGCAGGGGGGACAGCTTCAATCAGCCCCAGCATTTT. It is translated as CASRGDSFNQPQHF.